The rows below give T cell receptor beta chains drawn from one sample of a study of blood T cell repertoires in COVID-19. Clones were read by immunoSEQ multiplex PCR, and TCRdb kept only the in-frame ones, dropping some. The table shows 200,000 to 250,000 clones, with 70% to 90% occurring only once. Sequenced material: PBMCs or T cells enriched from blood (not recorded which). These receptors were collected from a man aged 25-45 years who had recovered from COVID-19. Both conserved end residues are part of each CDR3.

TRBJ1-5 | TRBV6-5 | CASSTGGPNQPQHF
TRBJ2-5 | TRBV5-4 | CASSGGAGARKETQYF
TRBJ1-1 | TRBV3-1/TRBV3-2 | CASSQGTGGAFF
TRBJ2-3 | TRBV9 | CASSVAKGGRRTDTQYF
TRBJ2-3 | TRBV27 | CASSLSFRSDTQYF
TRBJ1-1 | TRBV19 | CASSSSWRNTEAFF
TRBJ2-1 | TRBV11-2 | CASSFIQGSYNEQFF
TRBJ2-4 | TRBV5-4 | CASSPGQARAKNIQYF
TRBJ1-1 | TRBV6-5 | CASRLGSEAFF
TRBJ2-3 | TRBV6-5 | CASKISGYTDTQYF
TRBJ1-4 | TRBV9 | CASSVTPSGGPEKLFF
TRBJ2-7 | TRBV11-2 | CASSSPTRGAEQYF
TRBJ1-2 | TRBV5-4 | CASSLWTGIGYTF
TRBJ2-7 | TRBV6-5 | CASFQASGNSYEQYF
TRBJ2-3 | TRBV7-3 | CASSSDAGGTDTQYF
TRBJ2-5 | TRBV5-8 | CASRPLSETQYF